This record concerns one TCR delta chain sequence. The antigen remains unidentified. A read error is the likely source, as a far larger clone sits one nucleotide away. Additional DNA sequences in this sample encode the identical CDR3. This CDR3 has 17 residues. Looked up from germline, CDR1 is GEAIGNYY and CDR2 is EKD. This entry belongs to a study of γδ T cells in repeated Plasmodium falciparum infection. About the research overall: Malian children with intense seasonal malaria exposure were compared with matched Australian children. Sampling occurred at baseline, pre-infection for selected infections, and 21 days post-infection. General study points: Vdelta2-negative gammadelta repertoires, largely Vdelta1+, seemingly showed infection-driven waves of new clonal selection. Malian children's Vdelta2-negative repertoires appeared more expanded and less diverse than Australians'.

TCRdb re-called clones from the multiplex PCR reads via CATT. This table has approximately 93,000 delta-chain clones, 0.85% to 1% appearing once. Gammadelta T cells were flow-sorted from PBMC into Vgamma9/Vdelta2+ and Vdelta2-negative populations for bulk analysis. The sample was gamma-delta T cells from blood. The J gene went uncalled, whereas the V gene is TRDV2. This receptor was obtained from a pool of human donors (malaria-infected and uninfected, not separated). CDR3 DNA: TGTGCCTGTGACACCGCCGAAGAGAACAGGGACACCCGACAAATGTTTTTC. Its translation: CACDTAEENRDTRQMFF.